Below are 20 T cell receptor beta chains sequenced from a single sample in a study of cytomegalovirus exposure and HLA in healthy donors (dated by TCRdb to 2017 to 2019). Library creation used the immunoSEQ multiplex PCR assay. For the multiplex PCR, a mixture combining 60 forward primers for TCR Vbeta segments and 13 reverse primers for TCR Jbeta segments was used. The immuneACCESS repertoire file appears here via TCRdb, limited to in-frame rearrangements. These files lack a portion of the clones; in checked studies, under half of the deficit traces to unresolved V genes, and the cause of the others is not known. This sample gives 170,000 or so clones in total; more than 80% of them show up just once. Around 5% of the sample lies in the top ten. Input material: PBMCs. The receptors were gathered from a man in his late teens or twenties in good health and CMV-seronegative.

V and J are TRBV27 and TRBJ2-7; 7 nucleotides align to TRBD1. Germline values: CDR1 MNHEY, CDR2 SMNVEV (reference sequence). The CDR3 totals 14 residues. V lost 11 bases, J lost 4 bases, and 14 bases stayed unmatched. As DNA, the CDR3 is TGTGCCGGGGATGTACGGGACAGATTATACGAGCAGTACTTC. Translated, it gives CAGDVRDRLYEQYF.

This clone was detected only a few times. The genes are TRBV15 and TRBJ2-6; D gene uncertain. Germline V gene data show CDR1 as LNHNV and CDR2 as YYDKDF (reference sequence). Trimming shortened V by 2 bases and J by 0 bases, and 5 bases separated the two germline ends. CDR3 size: 15 residues. The CDR3 reads CATSRPNSGANVLTF. The CDR3 nucleotides are TGTGCCACCAGCAGACCTAACTCTGGGGCCAACGTCCTGACTTTC. The full variable domain, in which reference TRBV15 and TRBJ2-6 provide the parts outside the CDR3, is DAMVIQNPRYQVTQFGKPVTLSCSQTLNHNVMYWYQQKSSQAPKLLFHYYDKDFNNEADTPDNFQSRRPNTSFCFLDIRSPGLGDTAMYLCATSRPNSGANVLTFGAGSRLTVL.

This sequence joins TRBV15 and TRBJ1-2; D unresolved. The germline gives CDR1 LNHNV, CDR2 YYDKDF (reference sequence). This CDR3 has 13 amino acids. Trimming took off 6 bases at V and 6 bases at J, with 14 bases between the two ends. In DNA form, the CDR3 reads TGTGCCACCAGTTGGGCGAACAGAGATGGCTACACCTTC. Its translation: CATSWANRDGYTF.

The chain is built from TRBV5-1 and TRBJ2-7; a possible D gene is TRBD2 (6 bases). Per germline, CDR1 SGHRS and CDR2 YFSETQ. This CDR3 has 15 amino acids. Trimming pared 3 bases from V and 0 bases from J, leaving 13 bases between. The CDR3: CASSYLGGSSYEQYF. The CDR3 coding sequence is TGCGCCAGCAGCTATTTGGGGGGTAGCTCCTACGAGCAGTACTTC.

The rearrangement joins TRBV9 to TRBJ1-1, with a tentative D call TRBD1 (5 bases). The V gene's germline CDR1 is SGDLS and CDR2 YYNGEE. Trimming took 4 bases from V and 4 from J, leaving 14 bases between them. This CDR3 has 14 residues. The CDR3 bases are TGTGCCAGCAGCCGTGTTCAGGGCAGCACTGAAGCTTTCTTT. Encoded protein: CASSRVQGSTEAFF.

The chain employs TRBV28 and TRBJ2-6; 7 nucleotides agree with TRBD1. J lost 2 bases, V lost 6 bases, and 4 bases had no gene match. The CDR3 consists of 15 residues. Per germline, CDR1 MDHEN and CDR2 SYDVKM. CDR3 in amino acids: CASRPTGAGANVLTF. The CDR3, as DNA: TGTGCCAGCAGGCCCACAGGGGCTGGGGCCAACGTCCTGACTTTC.

This chain joins TRBV25-1 and TRBJ2-1, with 7 bases lining up with TRBD1. CDR1 and CDR2 (germline): MGHDK, SYGVNS. V shed 8 bases and J 4 bases; nucleotides not matched to a gene: 8. There are 14 residues in the CDR3. The CDR3 protein is CASSRDSTYNEQFF. CDR3 nucleotides: TGTGCCAGCTCCCGGGACAGTACGTACAATGAGCAGTTCTTC.

DNA for the CDR3: TGTGCCACCAGCCCCCGGGGAGGGTACGGCAATCAGCCCCAGCATTTT. Amino acids: CATSPRGGYGNQPQHF. V gene TRBV15 combines with J gene TRBJ1-5; unclear D gene. From germline, CDR1 is LNHNV and CDR2 YYDKDF (reference sequence). This CDR3 is 16 amino acids long. V was pared by 5 bases and J by 2 bases, with 16 bases between.

This rearrangement joins TRBV5-1 to TRBJ1-1; no reliable D call. V was pared by 4 bases and J by 0 bases, with 10 bases between. The germline V gene encodes CDR1 SGHRS and CDR2 YFSETQ. CDR3 length: 14 amino acids. The CDR3 bases are TGCGCCAGCAGCGCGAAGACTGTGAACACTGAAGCTTTCTTT. It is translated as CASSAKTVNTEAFF.

The chain has TRBV18 and TRBJ2-7, with 8 bases identical to TRBD2. The V gene's germline CDR1 is KGHSH and CDR2 LQKENI. This CDR3 is 15 amino acids long. V dropped 3 bases and J dropped 8; count of bases not matched to a gene: 12. CDR3 in DNA: TGTGCCAGCTCACCGACGGGGGGGGGCAGTACGCAGCAGTACTTC. It specifies CASSPTGGGSTQQYF.

This chain links TRBV5-4 with TRBJ2-7; 7 positions agree with TRBD1. J was trimmed by 3 bases and V by 2 bases; bases with no gene match: 14. The length of the CDR3 is 17 residues. Germline V gene data show CDR1 as SGHNT and CDR2 as YYREEE (reference sequence). Here the CDR3 DNA reads TGTGCCAGCAGCTTTCTTAAGGGACAGACTATTTTCTACGAGCAGTACTTC. Amino acids: CASSFLKGQTIFYEQYF.

The genes are TRBV19 and TRBJ1-5, with 7 bases matching TRBD1. CDR1 and CDR2 from the germline V gene are LNHDA and SQIVND (reference sequence). With 6 bases clipped from V and 0 bases from J, the junction kept 5 bases outside the gene matches. CDR3 size: 15 residues. For the CDR3, the DNA is TGTGCCAGTAGGCCGACAGGGCATAGCAATCAGCCCCAGCATTTT. Translation: CASRPTGHSNQPQHF.

This clone was counted a single time. This chain connects TRBV4-2 to TRBJ2-2; 10 positions match TRBD2. Germline loops: CDR1 LGHNA, CDR2 YNFKEQ. After removal of 6 bases from V and 5 bases from J, the junction contained 9 bases not matched to a gene. The CDR3 length is 16 residues. The CDR3 spells CASRPLAGEETGELFF. In DNA, the CDR3 is TGTGCCAGCAGACCCCTAGCGGGGGAGGAAACCGGGGAGCTGTTTTTT.

The CDR3 region is CAISWDSVNEQYF. The CDR3 bases are TGTGCCATCAGCTGGGACAGTGTAAACGAGCAGTACTTC. The rearrangement links TRBV10-3 to TRBJ2-7, with 7 bases that match TRBD1. This CDR3 has 13 amino acids. Per the germline V gene, CDR1 is ENHRY and CDR2 is SYGVKD. V dropped 6 bases and J dropped 5; count of bases not matched to a gene: 7.

The sample holds a few counts of this clone. The rearrangement links TRBV5-1 to TRBJ2-1; D possibly corresponds to TRBD2 (5 bases). This CDR3 region has 14 residues. Trimming removed 4 bases from V and 8 bases from J, with 16 bases in between. Germline V CDR1 and CDR2: SGHRS, YFSETQ. This CDR3 is CASSPDPGRDEQFF. The CDR3, as DNA: TGCGCCAGCAGCCCGGACCCCGGGCGGGATGAGCAGTTCTTC.

The chain carries TRBV5-1 and TRBJ1-5; no reliable D call. Looked up from germline, CDR1 is SGHRS and CDR2 is YFSETQ. The CDR3 extends over 15 amino acids. Deletions cut 0 bases from V and 4 bases from J, with 11 bases between. DNA for the CDR3: TGCGCCAGCAGCTTGGATGGCCAACCGAATCAGCCCCAGCATTTT. It codes for CASSLDGQPNQPQHF.

The chain's CDR3 is CASSLTGHLYNEQFF. As DNA, the CDR3 is TGTGCCAGCAGCTTGACGGGACACCTATACAATGAGCAGTTCTTC. The V call is TRBV5-8, the J call TRBJ2-1; a weak D match, TRBD1 (6 bases). CDR1 is SGHTS and CDR2 is YDEGEE in the germline V gene. The length of the CDR3 is 15 residues. V gave up 1 base and J gave up 4 bases, with 12 bases separating them.

The gene calls are TRBV6-1 and TRBJ1-6; 8 bases agree with TRBD1. Trimming at V came to 6 bases and at J to 7 bases, leaving 8 bases not matched to a gene. This CDR3 spans 15 amino acids. The V gene's germline CDR1 is MNHNS and CDR2 SASEGT. The CDR3 bases are TGTGCCAGCAGCACCGACAGGGGACGGAATTCACCCCTCCACTTT. Its translation: CASSTDRGRNSPLHF.

The chain joins TRBV18 to TRBJ1-1, with 12 bases fitting TRBD1. The V segment lost 6 bases and the J segment 6 bases; nucleotides outside the gene matches: 11. The germline V gene encodes CDR1 KGHSH and CDR2 LQKENI. This CDR3 region has 16 residues. CDR3 sequence reads: CASSLKPGQGAAEAFF. The CDR3 region has the DNA TGTGCCAGCTCCCTTAAACCGGGACAGGGGGCCGCTGAAGCTTTCTTT.

This clone was counted once. The V gene is TRBV5-1, the J gene TRBJ2-7; D remains unclear. The CDR3 extends over 15 amino acids. Germline assignment: CDR1 SGHRS and CDR2 YFSETQ. The V end was cut by 2 bases, the J end by 7 bases, with 19 bases between. The CDR3 DNA sequence: TGCGCCAGCAGCTTAACAACGACCGACTTTTGGGAGCAGTACTTC. As protein: CASSLTTTDFWEQYF.